The sample holds a few counts of the clone carrying this T cell receptor (beta chain). Use of 60 Vbeta and 13 Jbeta primers characterized the PCR. Data came from immunoSEQ multiplex PCR; TCRdb stores just in-frame clones and leaves some out. The table shows around 97,000 clones, with approximately 9% occurring only once. This sample stems from a study of cytomegalovirus exposure and HLA in healthy donors. The CDR3 has 15 residues. Germline V CDR1 and CDR2: LGHNA, YSLEER. J was trimmed by 3 bases and V by 3 bases; bases with no gene match: 0. The chain is built from TRBV4-3 and TRBJ2-5; 14 nucleotides match TRBD2. This TCR derives from a middle-aged man in good health and CMV-seropositive. The sequenced material came from PBMCs. This CDR3 is CASSQGLAGEETQYF. The CDR3 coding sequence is TGCGCCAGCAGCCAGGGACTAGCGGGAGAAGAGACCCAGTACTTC.